The T cell receptor beta chain under discussion was sequenced for a study of T cell changes during pregnancy in multiple sclerosis. Clones were read by immunoSEQ multiplex PCR, and TCRdb kept only the in-frame ones, dropping some. The sample shows some 38,000 clones, 88% of them seen only once. Trimming took 4 bases from V and 4 from J, leaving 19 bases between them. This CDR3 is built from 16 residues. CDR1 and CDR2 (germline): KGHSH, LQKENI. Material: CD8+ T cells from peripheral blood mononuclear cells, obtained in the third trimester of pregnancy. The chain carries TRBV18 and TRBJ1-1; tentative D call: TRBD1 (5 bases). This TCR came from a female donor with multiple sclerosis, enrolled in a pregnancy study. The CDR3: CASSLSNRWGGTEAFF. CDR3 coding DNA: TGTGCCAGCTCACTCTCAAATAGATGGGGGGGCACTGAAGCTTTCTTT.